The 18 T cell receptor beta chains given below trace back to one sample, sequenced in a study of beta chain features in type 1 diabetes. Expressed TCRB transcripts got sequenced, as all isolated RNA was reverse transcribed. Here immunoSEQ multiplex PCR was the method, and the copy in TCRdb shows in-frame clones only, minus some. Of roughly 25,000 clones in the sample, about 72% are singletons; the top ten hold roughly 2.2%. Sequenced sample: Tregs from blood. These receptors all stem from a woman aged 40-49 years in good health.

This chain connects TRBV19 to TRBJ1-2; maybe TRBD1 (6 bases). CDR1 is LNHDA and CDR2 is SQIVND in the germline V gene (reference sequence). V gave up 6 bases and J gave up 4 bases, with 12 bases separating them. There are 13 residues in the CDR3. CDR3 region: CASRLQGPYGYTF. The CDR3, as DNA: TGTGCCAGTAGGCTACAGGGCCCCTATGGCTACACCTTC.

V and J are TRBV27 and TRBJ2-5, with 9 bases lining up with TRBD2. The CDR3 spans 17 residues. Germline lookup yields CDR1 MNHEY and CDR2 SMNVEV (reference sequence). Unmatched junction bases numbered 12, after V lost 2 bases and J lost 5 bases. CDR3 amino acids: CASSLRAAGGVVETQYF. CDR3 nucleotides: TGTGCCAGCAGTTTAAGAGCAGCGGGGGGAGTCGTGGAGACCCAGTACTTC.

This clone showed up just a few times. V gene TRBV28 combines with J gene TRBJ1-5, with a tentative D call TRBD1 (6 bases). Germline CDR1 reads MDHEN; CDR2 reads SYDVKM. The V gene lost 5 bases and the J gene lost 8 bases, with 10 bases spanning the gap. The CDR3 has 12 residues. The CDR3 nucleotides are TGTGCCAGCAGTCTACAGGGTAAGCCCCAGCATTTT. Residues: CASSLQGKPQHF. The full variable domain, with the rest looked up from reference TRBV28 and TRBJ1-5, is DVKVTQSSRYLVKRTGEKVFLECVQDMDHENMFWYRQDPGLGLRLIYFSYDVKMKEKGDIPEGYSVSREKKERFSLILESASTNQTSMYLCASSLQGKPQHFGDGTRLSIL.

V and J are TRBV7-9 and TRBJ2-1, with 9 bases identical to TRBD1. The germline CDR1 and CDR2 sequences are SEHNR and FQNEAQ (reference sequence). With V trimmed by 11 bases and J by 4 bases, 9 bases remained unmatched. The CDR3 has 14 amino acids. CDR3 nucleotide sequence: TGTGCCTCTCAACAGGGGGCTCCTTACAATGAGCAGTTCTTC. This sequence encodes CASQQGAPYNEQFF.

The chain links TRBV5-1 to TRBJ2-7, with D possibly matching TRBD2 (5 bases). CDR3 length: 13 amino acids. V gave up 5 bases and J gave up 5 bases, with 14 bases separating them. The germline CDR1 and CDR2 sequences are SGHRS and YFSETQ. The CDR3 nucleotides are TGCGCCAGCAGTCGACACGGGGTCAACGAGCAGTACTTC. Translated, it gives CASSRHGVNEQYF. Together with reference TRBV5-1 and TRBJ2-7, the CDR3 gives the full variable domain: KAGVTQTPRYLIKTRGQQVTLSCSPISGHRSVSWYQQTPGQGLQFLFEYFSETQRNKGNFPGRFSGRQFSNSRSEMNVSTLELGDSALYLCASSRHGVNEQYFGPGTRLTVT.

The rearrangement uses TRBV4-3 and TRBJ2-3; D unclear. The V end lost 4 bases, the J end lost 6 bases, and 8 bases lay between the germline ends. Germline V gene data show CDR1 as LGHNA and CDR2 as YSLEER. This CDR3 region has 12 residues. The CDR3 protein is CASSPGVDTQYF. The CDR3 bases are TGCGCCAGCAGCCCGGGTGTGGATACGCAGTATTTT.

The chain combines TRBV6-5 with TRBJ1-5; no clear D. With 5 bases removed from V and 7 bases from J, the gap between germline ends came to 12 bases. The CDR3 is 13 residues long. The germline V gene encodes CDR1 MNHEY and CDR2 SVGAGI. Written as DNA, the CDR3 is TGTGCCAGCAGTCCTACGTATCGGCAGCCCCAGCATTTT. It encodes CASSPTYRQPQHF.

This chain uses TRBV5-1 with TRBJ1-1, with a possible D match to TRBD1 (5 bases). V was trimmed by 1 base and J by 4 bases, leaving 8 bases between them. Germline lookup yields CDR1 SGHRS and CDR2 YFSETQ. The CDR3 totals 13 residues. CDR3 protein: CASSLSGGTEAFF. The DNA of the CDR3 is TGCGCCAGCAGCTTGTCCGGGGGCACTGAAGCTTTCTTT.

The chain carries TRBV7-6 and TRBJ2-7; 7 nucleotides match TRBD1. V shed 1 base and J 0 bases; nucleotides not matched to a gene: 3. The CDR3 sequence is 15 residues long. Germline V gene sequence: CDR1 SGHVS, CDR2 FNYEAQ. The CDR3 DNA follows: TGTGCCAGCAGCTTAGGAGGGGGCTCCTCCTACGAGCAGTACTTC. It translates to CASSLGGGSSYEQYF.

This clone was detected a few times. The chain has TRBV5-1 and TRBJ2-5, with TRBD1 matching 7 bases. The V gene end was trimmed by 0 bases and the J gene end by 2 bases; junction bases not matched to a gene: 7. Germline V gives CDR1 SGHRS, CDR2 YFSETQ. The CDR3 length is 16 residues. DNA of the CDR3: TGCGCCAGCAGCTTGGTGCCAGGGGGTGTTCAAGAGACCCAGTACTTC. Translating gives CASSLVPGGVQETQYF.

This clone was recorded only once. This chain uses TRBV7-2 with TRBJ2-7; tentative D call: TRBD1 (6 bases). CDR1 and CDR2 (germline): SGHTA, FQGNSA. V lost 5 bases, J lost 0 bases, and 14 bases lay in between. The CDR3 runs 15 residues. The CDR3 region has the DNA TGTGCCAGCAGCGGCAGGGGCAGGGGCTCCTACGAGCAGTACTTC. This encodes CASSGRGRGSYEQYF.

V and J are TRBV19 and TRBJ2-3; 9 nucleotides line up with TRBD2. Germline CDR1 is LNHDA and CDR2 is SQIVND (reference sequence). CDR3 length equals 17 residues. J lost 4 bases, V lost 5 bases, and 13 bases had no gene match. CDR3 loop: CASSEGLGGGASDTQYF. CDR3 coding DNA: TGTGCCAGTAGTGAGGGGCTGGGCGGGGGGGCTTCAGATACGCAGTATTTT.

V usage is TRBV4-3 and J usage is TRBJ1-5; D is unclear. CDR1 and CDR2 from the germline V gene are LGHNA and YSLEER. Trimming cost V 0 bases and J 7 bases, with 7 bases left between them. The CDR3 has 13 residues. The CDR3 loop reads CASSQDRGQPQHF. DNA of the CDR3: TGCGCCAGCAGCCAAGATCGGGGACAGCCCCAGCATTTT.

The rearrangement uses TRBV4-1 and TRBJ1-2, with TRBD1 matching 10 bases. The CDR3 has 16 amino acids. The germline CDR1 and CDR2 sequences are MGHRA and YSYEKL. Trimming at V came to 5 bases and at J to 1 base, leaving 7 bases not matched to a gene. The CDR3 protein is CASSKGGTGVNYGYTF. CDR3 DNA sequence: TGCGCCAGCAGCAAGGGAGGGACAGGGGTTAACTATGGCTACACCTTC.

The chain has TRBV2 and TRBJ1-1, with a tentative D call TRBD1 (6 bases). The CDR3 covers 14 residues. Germline lookup yields CDR1 SNHLY and CDR2 FYNNEI. V was pared by 7 bases and J by 10 bases, with 22 bases between. The CDR3 is CASNPRQAPEGAFF. DNA of the CDR3: TGTGCCAGCAACCCCCGACAGGCCCCTGAAGGAGCTTTCTTT. Full variable domain (outside the CDR3, taken from reference TRBV2 and TRBJ1-1): EPEVTQTPSHQVTQMGQEVILRCVPISNHLYFYWYRQILGQKVEFLVSFYNNEISEKSEIFDDQFSVERPDGSNFTLKIRSTKLEDSAMYFCASNPRQAPEGAFFGQGTRLTVV.

The J gene is TRBJ2-3, the V gene TRBV9; D remains ambiguous. Germline V gives CDR1 SGDLS, CDR2 YYNGEE. The V end was cut by 3 bases, the J end by 4 bases, with 6 bases between. The CDR3 consists of 12 residues. The CDR3 nucleotides are TGTGCCAGCAGCGCTAGTTCAGATACGCAGTATTTT. This encodes CASSASSDTQYF.

The J gene is TRBJ1-2, the V gene TRBV4-1; D unresolved. Trimming took off 0 bases at V and 2 bases at J, with 7 bases between the two ends. The CDR3 spans 14 residues. Germline V gene lookup returns CDR1 MGHRA and CDR2 YSYEKL. The CDR3 DNA follows: TGCGCCAGCAGCCAAGATGAGTGGAACTATGGCTACACCTTC. Its protein product is CASSQDEWNYGYTF.

The V gene is TRBV2, the J gene TRBJ1-6; D possibly corresponds to TRBD1 (6 bases). The CDR3 sequence is 13 residues long. Trimming pared 7 bases from V and 10 bases from J, leaving 14 bases between. Germline V CDR1 and CDR2: SNHLY, FYNNEI. The CDR3 nucleotides are TGTGCCAGCAACCGGGACATCGGATCACCCCTCCACTTT. Amino acid sequence: CASNRDIGSPLHF. The whole variable domain, remainder taken from reference TRBV2 and TRBJ1-6, is EPEVTQTPSHQVTQMGQEVILRCVPISNHLYFYWYRQILGQKVEFLVSFYNNEISEKSEIFDDQFSVERPDGSNFTLKIRSTKLEDSAMYFCASNRDIGSPLHFGNGTRLTVT.